Below are 23 T cell receptor beta chains sequenced from a single sample in a study of T cells after yellow fever vaccination. Via MiXCR, TCRdb re-called the 5' RACE reads, giving one row per CDR3 protein. The data hold 400,000 or so distinct CDR3 sequences, with about 19% observed a single time. The material sequenced was PBMCs, taken before the yellow fever booster vaccination. These receptor sequences come from a man aged 18 to 29 who received the YFV17D yellow fever vaccine.

This clonotype occurred once. The V and J genes are TRBV20-1 and TRBJ2-7; no definite D call. Germline CDR1 reads DFQATT; CDR2 reads SNEGSKA (reference sequence). Trimming removed 6 bases from V and 0 bases from J, with 18 bases in between. The CDR3 totals 15 residues. CDR3 in amino acids: CSARGSGRSSYEQYF. CDR3 sequence (DNA): TGCAGTGCCCGTGGGTCCGGACGGTCCTCCTACGAGCAGTACTTC.

This clonotype was seen a handful of times. This sequence joins TRBV4-1 and TRBJ1-2, with D possibly TRBD1 on 5 matching bases. Trimming cost V 0 bases and J 2 bases, with 10 bases left between them. CDR1 and CDR2 from the germline V gene are MGHRA and YSYEKL. The CDR3 totals 15 residues. This chain's CDR3 is CASSQDPTENYGYTF. The CDR3 coding sequence is TGCGCCAGCAGCCAAGACCCGACAGAAAACTATGGCTACACCTTC.

The chain employs TRBV5-1 and TRBJ2-3, with 8 bases matching TRBD2. CDR1 and CDR2 from the germline V gene are SGHRS and YFSETQ. V shed 4 bases and J 2 bases; nucleotides not matched to a gene: 3. The CDR3 consists of 14 residues. The CDR3 spells CASSGSGATDTQYF. The CDR3 region has the DNA TGCGCCAGCAGCGGTAGCGGGGCCACAGATACGCAGTATTTT.

The chain couples TRBV29-1 to TRBJ1-1; D not certain. The CDR3 contains 14 residues. The germline gives CDR1 SQVTM, CDR2 ANQGSEA. V lost 8 bases, J lost 5 bases, and 21 bases lay in between. The chain's CDR3 is CSFVAEGSRTEAFF. As DNA, the CDR3 is TGCAGCTTTGTTGCTGAAGGGAGTAGGACTGAAGCTTTCTTT.

This clonotype was seen only a few times. V gene TRBV20-1 combines with J gene TRBJ2-1, with D unresolved. Per germline, CDR1 DFQATT and CDR2 SNEGSKA (reference sequence). Between the trimmed V and J ends, which lost 0 bases and 9 bases, there was a span of 15 bases. CDR3 length: 14 residues. The CDR3 spells CSAREIRHWGEQFF. CDR3 nucleotide sequence: TGCAGTGCTAGAGAGATAAGACACTGGGGTGAGCAGTTCTTC.

The rearrangement links TRBV29-1 to TRBJ2-7; a weak D match, TRBD1 (6 bases). The CDR3 is 13 residues long. Germline V gives CDR1 SQVTM, CDR2 ANQGSEA. V lost 7 bases and J lost 0, with 13 bases in between. CDR3 in amino acids: CSGMTGASYEQYF. Written as DNA, the CDR3 is TGCAGCGGGATGACAGGAGCCTCCTACGAGCAGTACTTC.

This chain joins TRBV4-1 and TRBJ2-4, with 9 bases aligning to TRBD1. The CDR3 is made up of 11 amino acids. The germline CDR1 and CDR2 sequences are MGHRA and YSYEKL. V dropped 4 bases and J dropped 13; count of bases not matched to a gene: 2. The CDR3 reads CASSRGQGQYF. The CDR3, as DNA: TGCGCCAGCAGCCGGGGACAGGGACAGTACTTC.

This chain links TRBV11-2 with TRBJ2-3, with TRBD2 matching over 9 bases. Germline lookup yields CDR1 SGHAT and CDR2 FQNNGV. CDR3 length equals 17 residues. V gave up 0 bases and J gave up 0 bases; unmatched junction bases: 4. The CDR3: CASSLEGSGGSTDTQYF. The CDR3 DNA follows: TGTGCCAGCAGCTTAGAGGGTAGCGGGGGTAGCACAGATACGCAGTATTTT.

The chain uses TRBV5-1 and TRBJ2-1; 9 bases agree with TRBD2. CDR3 size: 16 residues. Germline V lookup: CDR1 SGHRS, CDR2 YFSETQ. V lost 4 bases, J lost 4 bases, and 9 bases stayed unmatched. The CDR3 protein is CASSPGSGGKYNEQFF. The CDR3 DNA is TGCGCCAGCAGCCCGGGTAGCGGGGGTAAATACAATGAGCAGTTCTTC.

V usage is TRBV20-1 and J usage is TRBJ1-4; 7 positions agree with TRBD1. The germline CDR1 and CDR2 sequences are DFQATT and SNEGSKA (reference sequence). This CDR3 comprises 14 residues. V lost 6 bases to trimming and J lost 8 bases; unmatched junction nucleotides: 12. As DNA, the CDR3 is TGCAGTGCCCCCGAGGGGGCGAATCGGGAAAAACTGTTTTTT. Residues: CSAPEGANREKLFF.

This clonotype was picked up a small number of times. The rearrangement uses TRBV20-1 and TRBJ2-3; possibly TRBD2 for D (7 bases). V gave up 6 bases and J gave up 14 bases, with 21 bases separating them. Germline values: CDR1 DFQATT, CDR2 SNEGSKA (reference sequence). This CDR3 contains 12 residues. This chain's CDR3 is CSADEMWGGLYF. The CDR3 DNA reads as TGCAGTGCAGACGAAATGTGGGGGGGCCTGTATTTT.

In regard to this clonotype: With a much larger clone just one base away, this may be a read error. The chain recombines TRBV7-9 with TRBJ2-2; TRBD1 or TRBD2 may be the D gene (5 bases each). This CDR3 region has 15 residues. Germline CDR1 is SEHNR and CDR2 is FQNEAQ (reference sequence). CDR3 sequence (DNA): TGTGCCAGCAGCATCCCGGGGCAGGTCACCGTGGAGCTGTTTTTT. Its protein is CASSIPGQVTVELFF.

The V call is TRBV20-1, the J call TRBJ2-3; D is unclear. CDR1 and CDR2 from the germline V gene are DFQATT and SNEGSKA (reference sequence). Between the trimmed V and J ends, which lost 0 bases and 1 base, there was a span of 5 bases. CDR3 length: 13 residues. CDR3 DNA: TGCAGTGCTAGAGATGTGGGCACAGATACGCAGTATTTT. Translation gives CSARDVGTDTQYF.

The V gene is TRBV2, the J gene TRBJ2-7; 8 bases align to TRBD1. Germline assignment: CDR1 SNHLY and CDR2 FYNNEI. Trimming at V came to 3 bases and at J to 9 bases, leaving 7 bases not matched to a gene. This CDR3 spans 13 amino acids. In DNA, the CDR3 is TGTGCCAGCAGTGATCTCGGACAGGGCTGGCAGTACGTC. Protein sequence: CASSDLGQGWQYV.

This clonotype turned up a few times. The CDR3 reads CASSLSKNRGDTQYF. The CDR3 DNA reads as TGTGCCAGCAGCTTATCCAAAAACAGGGGGGATACGCAGTATTTT. J is TRBJ2-3 and V is TRBV7-6; 8 bases map to TRBD1. The ends lost 2 bases at V and 6 bases at J; junction bases unmatched: 7. The CDR3 runs 15 residues. Germline-derived CDR1 and CDR2 are SGHVS and FNYEAQ.

This clonotype was seen a handful of times. This rearrangement joins TRBV20-1 to TRBJ2-3; 7 bases map to TRBD2. The germline CDR1 and CDR2 sequences are DFQATT and SNEGSKA (reference sequence). The trim removed 3 bases at V and 6 bases at J, leaving 3 bases unmatched. The CDR3 consists of 12 residues. The CDR3 is CSASSGPDTQYF. The CDR3 nucleotides read TGCAGTGCTAGTAGCGGGCCGGATACGCAGTATTTT.

The rearrangement uses TRBV28 and TRBJ2-5; D call uncertain. CDR3 length equals 13 residues. CDR1 MDHEN and CDR2 SYDVKM come from the germline V gene. V lost 6 bases and J lost 5, with 13 bases in between. The DNA for the CDR3 is TGTGCCAGCAGGAGTACAAGTGGTGAGACCCAGTACTTC. It codes for CASRSTSGETQYF.

This clonotype was seen ten or more times. The chain links TRBV20-1 to TRBJ1-2; the D is unclear. The germline V and J ends were trimmed by 1 base and 8 bases, with 17 bases remaining between them. This CDR3 spans 14 amino acids. Germline V gene data show CDR1 as DFQATT and CDR2 as SNEGSKA (reference sequence). The CDR3 here is CSARAPNGEGGYTF. Here the CDR3 DNA reads TGCAGTGCTAGAGCCCCCAACGGGGAAGGCGGCTACACCTTC.

This clonotype was recorded a few times. The J gene is TRBJ1-1, the V gene TRBV5-1; unclear D gene. Germline V gene lookup returns CDR1 SGHRS and CDR2 YFSETQ. CDR3 length: 14 amino acids. V was trimmed by 2 bases and J by 10 bases, leaving 18 bases between them. CDR3 sequence (DNA): TGCGCCAGCAGCTTAACCGGGCCCCGGTCGACAGCTTTCTTT. It is translated as CASSLTGPRSTAFF.

The chain carries TRBV28 and TRBJ2-5; D gene unclear. The CDR3 loop spans 14 amino acids. Germline values: CDR1 MDHEN, CDR2 SYDVKM. V was trimmed by 3 bases and J by 2 bases, leaving 10 bases between them. This CDR3 reads CASSLYQRQETQYF. Written as DNA, the CDR3 is TGTGCCAGCAGTTTGTACCAGAGACAAGAGACCCAGTACTTC.

The V call is TRBV7-2, the J call TRBJ2-1; D uncertain. CDR3 length equals 13 residues. V was clipped by 3 bases and J by 6 bases, with 9 bases between them. Germline values: CDR1 SGHTA, CDR2 FQGNSA. CDR3 in DNA: TGTGCCAGCAGCTTTGCGGTTCCCAATGAGCAGTTCTTC. Residues: CASSFAVPNEQFF.

In this sample, this clonotype turned up many times. V usage is TRBV29-1 and J usage is TRBJ2-7; TRBD1 or TRBD2 may be the D gene (5 bases each). Trimming took 7 bases from V and 2 from J, leaving 12 bases between them. Germline loops: CDR1 SQVTM, CDR2 ANQGSEA. The CDR3 extends over 12 amino acids. The CDR3 DNA sequence: TGCAGCGGGGGGACCGACGCCTACGAGCAGTACTTC. Protein product: CSGGTDAYEQYF.

The chain uses TRBV20-1 and TRBJ2-5; 11 bases match TRBD1. Losses at the gene ends were 1 base for V and 5 bases for J; bases not matched to a gene: 9. This CDR3 spans 16 amino acids. Germline V lookup: CDR1 DFQATT, CDR2 SNEGSKA (reference sequence). The CDR3 reads CSARADRGPQFETQYF. The CDR3 nucleotides are TGCAGTGCTAGAGCGGACAGGGGGCCCCAGTTTGAGACCCAGTACTTC.